This T cell receptor beta chain was recovered during a study of blood T cell repertoires in COVID-19. Study-level background: PBMCs, B-cell-depleted T cells, or T cells provided the cDNA or gDNA that made up the material.

Trimming left V 4 bases short and J 0 bases short, with 10 bases between. The CDR3 is 15 residues long. The germline V gene encodes CDR1 MNHEY and CDR2 SMNVEV (reference sequence). As processed by the authors: Amplification from reference gene primers served as the basis for estimated nucleated cell counts. Libraries were prepared by immunoSEQ multiplex PCR; TCRdb keeps only in-frame clonotypes and omits some of them. The V and J calls and clone size come from that table; D and trimming were worked out from the DNA. The data show approximately 270,000 clones, over 75% seen once. The source of this sequence is a woman in her seventies with acute or convalescent COVID-19. This chain links TRBV27 with TRBJ2-1, with D possibly being TRBD2 (6 bases). Specimen: peripheral blood. In DNA form, the CDR3 reads TGTGCCAGCAGTTCAGCGACTAGCTCCTACAATGAGCAGTTCTTC. This gives the protein CASSSATSSYNEQFF.